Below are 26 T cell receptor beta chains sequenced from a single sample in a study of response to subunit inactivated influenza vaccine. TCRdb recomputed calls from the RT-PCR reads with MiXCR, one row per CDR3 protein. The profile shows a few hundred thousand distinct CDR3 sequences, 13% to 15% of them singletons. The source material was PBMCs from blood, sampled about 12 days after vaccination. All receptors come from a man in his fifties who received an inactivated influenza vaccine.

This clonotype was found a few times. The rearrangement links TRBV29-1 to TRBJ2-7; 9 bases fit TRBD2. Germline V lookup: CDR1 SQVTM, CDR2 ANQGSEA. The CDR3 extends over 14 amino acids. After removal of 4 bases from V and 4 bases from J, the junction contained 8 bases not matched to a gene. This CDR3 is CSVAAGGPMYEQYF. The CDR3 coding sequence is TGCAGCGTTGCTGCGGGAGGGCCAATGTACGAGCAGTACTTC.

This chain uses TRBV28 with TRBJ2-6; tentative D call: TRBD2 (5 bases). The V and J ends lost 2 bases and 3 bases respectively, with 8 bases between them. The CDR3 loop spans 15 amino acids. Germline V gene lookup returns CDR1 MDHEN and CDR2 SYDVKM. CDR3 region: CASSLPGIGANVLTF. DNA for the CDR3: TGTGCCAGCAGTTTACCGGGGATTGGGGCCAACGTCCTGACTTTC.

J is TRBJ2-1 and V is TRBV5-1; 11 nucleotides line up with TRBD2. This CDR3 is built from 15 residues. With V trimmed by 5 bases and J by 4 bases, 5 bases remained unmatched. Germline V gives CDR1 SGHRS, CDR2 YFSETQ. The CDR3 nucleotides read TGCGCCAGCAGTCCAGCTAGCGGGAGGTACAATGAGCAGTTCTTC. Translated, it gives CASSPASGRYNEQFF.

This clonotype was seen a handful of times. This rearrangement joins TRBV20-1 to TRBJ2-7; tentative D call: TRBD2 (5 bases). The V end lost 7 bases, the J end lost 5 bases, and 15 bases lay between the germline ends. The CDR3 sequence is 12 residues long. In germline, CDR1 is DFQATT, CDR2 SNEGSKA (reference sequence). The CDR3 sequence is CSGRSPYHEQYF. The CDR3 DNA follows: TGCAGTGGGAGGAGTCCTTACCACGAGCAGTACTTC.

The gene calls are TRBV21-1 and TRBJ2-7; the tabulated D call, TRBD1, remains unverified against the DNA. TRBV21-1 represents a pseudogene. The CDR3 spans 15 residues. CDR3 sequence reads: CASSNTGQGSYEQYF. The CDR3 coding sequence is TGTGCCAGCAGCAATACGGGGCAGGGATCCTACGAGCAGTACTTC.

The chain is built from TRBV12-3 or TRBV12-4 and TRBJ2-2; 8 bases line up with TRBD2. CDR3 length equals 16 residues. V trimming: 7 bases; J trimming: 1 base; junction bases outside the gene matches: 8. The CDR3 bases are TGTGCCAGCACCAGAGCGGGGGCTAAGAACACCGGGGAGCTGTTTTTT. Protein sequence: CASTRAGAKNTGELFF.

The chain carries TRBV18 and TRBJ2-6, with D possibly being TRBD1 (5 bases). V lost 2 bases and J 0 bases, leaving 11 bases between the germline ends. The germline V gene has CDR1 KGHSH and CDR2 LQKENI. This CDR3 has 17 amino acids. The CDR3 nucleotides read TGTGCCAGCTCACCATCAGGGCTGAGCTCTGGGGCCAACGTCCTGACTTTC. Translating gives CASSPSGLSSGANVLTF.

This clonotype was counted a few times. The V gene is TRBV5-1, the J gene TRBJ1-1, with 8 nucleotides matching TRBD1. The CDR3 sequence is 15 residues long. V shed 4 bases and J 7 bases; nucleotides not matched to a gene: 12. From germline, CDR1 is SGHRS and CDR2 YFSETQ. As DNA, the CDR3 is TGCGCCAGCAGCCAGGACAGGGCGAAGAACCTTGAAGCTTTCTTT. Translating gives CASSQDRAKNLEAFF.

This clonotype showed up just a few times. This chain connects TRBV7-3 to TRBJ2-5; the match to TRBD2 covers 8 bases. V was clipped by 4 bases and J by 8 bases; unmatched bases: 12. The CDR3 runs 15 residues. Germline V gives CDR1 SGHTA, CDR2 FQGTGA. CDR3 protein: CASSSGGASGATQYF. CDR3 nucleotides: TGTGCCAGCAGCTCGGGGGGGGCTAGCGGAGCAACCCAGTACTTC.

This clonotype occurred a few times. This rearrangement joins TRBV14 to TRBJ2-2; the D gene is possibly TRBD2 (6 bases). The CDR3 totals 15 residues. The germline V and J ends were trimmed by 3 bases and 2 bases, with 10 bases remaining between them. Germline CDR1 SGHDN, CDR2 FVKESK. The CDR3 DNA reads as TGTGCCAGCAGCCAGGGGGGTCACAACACCGGGGAGCTGTTTTTT. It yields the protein CASSQGGHNTGELFF.

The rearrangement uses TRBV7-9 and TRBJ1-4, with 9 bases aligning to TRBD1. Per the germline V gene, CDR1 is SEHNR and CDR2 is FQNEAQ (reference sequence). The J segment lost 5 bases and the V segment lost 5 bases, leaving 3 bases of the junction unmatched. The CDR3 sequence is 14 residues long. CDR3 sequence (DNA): TGTGCCAGCAGCACCGGACAGGGGAATGAAAAACTGTTTTTT. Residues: CASSTGQGNEKLFF.

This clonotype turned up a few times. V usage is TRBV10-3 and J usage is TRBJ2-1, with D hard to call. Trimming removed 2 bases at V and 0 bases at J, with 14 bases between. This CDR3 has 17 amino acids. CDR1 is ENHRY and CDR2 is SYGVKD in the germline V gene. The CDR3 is CAISEPLRTSSYNEQFF. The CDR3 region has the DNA TGTGCCATCAGTGAGCCCCTCAGGACCAGCTCCTACAATGAGCAGTTCTTC.

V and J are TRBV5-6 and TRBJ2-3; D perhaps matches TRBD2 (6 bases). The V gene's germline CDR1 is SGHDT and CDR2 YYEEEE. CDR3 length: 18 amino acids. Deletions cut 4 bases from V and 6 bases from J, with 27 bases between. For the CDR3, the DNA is TGTGCCAGCAGCCATCCCAGACGTACTAGCAGGGAAGCGGATACGCAGTATTTT. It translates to CASSHPRRTSREADTQYF.

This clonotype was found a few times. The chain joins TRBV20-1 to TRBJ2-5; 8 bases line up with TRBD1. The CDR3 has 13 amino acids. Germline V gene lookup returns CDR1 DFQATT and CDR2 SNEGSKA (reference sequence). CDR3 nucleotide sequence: TGCAGCGTCAGGGGGCAGCCGCGGGAGACCCAGTACTTC. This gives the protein CSVRGQPRETQYF.

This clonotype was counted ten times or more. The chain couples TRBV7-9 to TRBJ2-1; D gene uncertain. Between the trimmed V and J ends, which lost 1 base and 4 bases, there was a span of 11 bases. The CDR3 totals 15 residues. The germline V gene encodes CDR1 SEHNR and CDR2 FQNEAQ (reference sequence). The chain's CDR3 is CASSLGPDGYNEQFF. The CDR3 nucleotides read TGTGCCAGCAGCTTAGGCCCGGACGGATACAATGAGCAGTTCTTC.

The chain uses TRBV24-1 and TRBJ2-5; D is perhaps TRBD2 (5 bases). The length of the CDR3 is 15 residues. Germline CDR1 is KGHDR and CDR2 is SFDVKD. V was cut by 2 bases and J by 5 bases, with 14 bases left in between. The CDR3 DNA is TGTGCCACCAGTGATTCCAAGAGGGAACGTGAGACCCAGTACTTC. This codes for CATSDSKRERETQYF.

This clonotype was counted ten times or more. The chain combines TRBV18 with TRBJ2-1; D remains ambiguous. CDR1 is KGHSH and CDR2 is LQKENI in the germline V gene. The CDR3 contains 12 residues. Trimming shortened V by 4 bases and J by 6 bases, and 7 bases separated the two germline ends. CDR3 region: CASSHQFNEQFF. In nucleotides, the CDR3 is TGTGCCAGCTCACATCAGTTCAATGAGCAGTTCTTC. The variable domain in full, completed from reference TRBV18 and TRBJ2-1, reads NAGVMQNPRHLVRRRGQEARLRCSPMKGHSHVYWYRQLPEEGLKFMVYLQKENIIDESGMPKERFSAEFPKEGPSILRIQQVVRGDSAAYFCASSHQFNEQFFGPGTRLTVL.

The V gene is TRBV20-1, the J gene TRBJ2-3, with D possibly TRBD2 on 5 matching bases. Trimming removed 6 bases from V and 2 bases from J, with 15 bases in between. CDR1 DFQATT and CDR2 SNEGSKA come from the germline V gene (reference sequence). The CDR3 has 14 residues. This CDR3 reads CSAQTSFSTDTQYF. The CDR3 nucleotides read TGCAGTGCCCAAACTAGTTTTTCCACAGATACGCAGTATTTT.

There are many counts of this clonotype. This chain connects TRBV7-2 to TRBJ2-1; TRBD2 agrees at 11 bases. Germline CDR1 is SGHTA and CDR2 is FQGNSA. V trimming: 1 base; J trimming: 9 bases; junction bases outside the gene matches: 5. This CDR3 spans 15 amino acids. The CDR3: CASSLGTSGFSEQFF. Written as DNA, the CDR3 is TGTGCCAGCAGCTTAGGGACTAGCGGGTTCAGTGAGCAGTTCTTC.

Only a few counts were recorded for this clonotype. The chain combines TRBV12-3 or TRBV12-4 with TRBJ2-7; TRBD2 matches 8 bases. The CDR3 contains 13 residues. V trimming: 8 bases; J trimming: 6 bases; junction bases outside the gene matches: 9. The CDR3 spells CASRRAGGGEQYF. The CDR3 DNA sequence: TGTGCCAGCCGGAGGGCGGGAGGAGGCGAGCAGTACTTC.

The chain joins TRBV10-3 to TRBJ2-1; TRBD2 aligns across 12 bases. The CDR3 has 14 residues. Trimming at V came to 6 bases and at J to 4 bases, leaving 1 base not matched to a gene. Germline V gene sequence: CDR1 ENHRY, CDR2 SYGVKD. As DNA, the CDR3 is TGTGCCATCAGGACTAGCGGGGGTTACAATGAGCAGTTCTTC. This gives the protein CAIRTSGGYNEQFF.

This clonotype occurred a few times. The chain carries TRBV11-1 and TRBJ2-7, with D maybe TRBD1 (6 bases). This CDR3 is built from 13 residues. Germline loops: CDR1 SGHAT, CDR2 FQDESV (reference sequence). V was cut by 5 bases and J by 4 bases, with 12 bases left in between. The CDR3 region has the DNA TGTGCCAGCAGCGATAAAACAGGGTACGAGCAGTACTTC. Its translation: CASSDKTGYEQYF.

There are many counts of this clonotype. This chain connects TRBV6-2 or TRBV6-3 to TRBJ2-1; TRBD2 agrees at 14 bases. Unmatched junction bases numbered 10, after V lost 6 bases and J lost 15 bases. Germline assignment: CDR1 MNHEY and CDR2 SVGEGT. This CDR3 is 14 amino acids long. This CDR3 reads CASSPGLAGGARFF. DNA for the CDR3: TGTGCCAGCAGCCCCGGACTAGCGGGAGGAGCCCGGTTCTTC.

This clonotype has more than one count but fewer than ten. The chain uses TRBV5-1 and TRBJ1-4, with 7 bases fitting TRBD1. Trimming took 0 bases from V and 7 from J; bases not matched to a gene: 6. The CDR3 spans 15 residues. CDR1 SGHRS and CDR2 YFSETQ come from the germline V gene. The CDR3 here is CASSLGTGVREKLFF. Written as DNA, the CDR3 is TGCGCCAGCAGCTTGGGTACAGGGGTCCGTGAAAAACTGTTTTTT. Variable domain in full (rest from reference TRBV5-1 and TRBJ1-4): KAGVTQTPRYLIKTRGQQVTLSCSPISGHRSVSWYQQTPGQGLQFLFEYFSETQRNKGNFPGRFSGRQFSNSRSEMNVSTLELGDSALYLCASSLGTGVREKLFFGSGTQLSVL.

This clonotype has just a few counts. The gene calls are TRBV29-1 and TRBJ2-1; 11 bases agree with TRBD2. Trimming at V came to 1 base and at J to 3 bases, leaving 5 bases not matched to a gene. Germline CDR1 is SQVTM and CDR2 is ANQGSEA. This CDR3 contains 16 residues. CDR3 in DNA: TGCAGCGTTGAAGGGGGGACTAGCGGAATCTACAATGAGCAGTTCTTC. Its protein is CSVEGGTSGIYNEQFF.

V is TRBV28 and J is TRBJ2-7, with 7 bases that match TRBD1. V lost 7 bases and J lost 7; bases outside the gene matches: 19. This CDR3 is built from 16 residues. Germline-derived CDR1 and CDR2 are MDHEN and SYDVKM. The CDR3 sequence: CASTQLWGQPPLEQYF. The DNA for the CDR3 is TGTGCCAGCACCCAACTTTGGGGACAGCCTCCCCTAGAGCAGTACTTC.